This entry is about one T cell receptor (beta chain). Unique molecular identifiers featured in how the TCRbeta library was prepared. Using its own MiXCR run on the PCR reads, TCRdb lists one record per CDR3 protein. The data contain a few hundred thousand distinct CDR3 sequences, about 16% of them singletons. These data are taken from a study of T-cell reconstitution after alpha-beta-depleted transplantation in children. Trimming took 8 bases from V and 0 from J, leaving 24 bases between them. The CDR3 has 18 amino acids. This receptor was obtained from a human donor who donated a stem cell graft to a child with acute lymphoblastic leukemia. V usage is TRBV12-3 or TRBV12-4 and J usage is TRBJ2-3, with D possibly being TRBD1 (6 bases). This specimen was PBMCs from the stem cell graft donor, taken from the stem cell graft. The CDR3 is CASCPKGRGQPSTDTQYF. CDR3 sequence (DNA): TGTGCCAGCTGTCCTAAGGGGCGAGGACAGCCTAGCACAGATACGCAGTATTTT.